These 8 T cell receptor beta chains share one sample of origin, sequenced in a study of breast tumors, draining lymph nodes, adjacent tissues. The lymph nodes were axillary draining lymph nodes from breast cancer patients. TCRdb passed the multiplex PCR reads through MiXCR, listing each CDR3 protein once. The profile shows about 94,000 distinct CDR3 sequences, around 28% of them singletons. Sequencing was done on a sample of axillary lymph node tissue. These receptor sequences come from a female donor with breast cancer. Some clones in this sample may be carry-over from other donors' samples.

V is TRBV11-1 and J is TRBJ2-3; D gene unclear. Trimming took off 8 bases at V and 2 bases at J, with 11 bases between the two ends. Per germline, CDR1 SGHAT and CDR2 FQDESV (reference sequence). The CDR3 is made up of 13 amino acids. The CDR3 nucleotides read TGTGCCAGCCGGCTGAGACCCACAGATACGCAGTATTTT. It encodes CASRLRPTDTQYF. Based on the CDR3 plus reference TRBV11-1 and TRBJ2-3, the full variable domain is EAEVAQSPRYKITEKSQAVAFWCDPISGHATLYWYRQILGQGPELLVQFQDESVVDDSQLPKDRFSAERLKGVDSTLKIQPAELGDSAMYLCASRLRPTDTQYFGPGTRLTVL.

The CDR3 DNA is TGTGCCAGCAGCACGGACAGGCACACTGAAGCTTTCTTT. Protein product: CASSTDRHTEAFF. V and J are TRBV12-3 or TRBV12-4 and TRBJ1-1; 7 bases are a match to TRBD1. With 6 bases clipped from V and 3 bases from J, the junction kept 4 bases outside the gene matches. This CDR3 has 13 amino acids.

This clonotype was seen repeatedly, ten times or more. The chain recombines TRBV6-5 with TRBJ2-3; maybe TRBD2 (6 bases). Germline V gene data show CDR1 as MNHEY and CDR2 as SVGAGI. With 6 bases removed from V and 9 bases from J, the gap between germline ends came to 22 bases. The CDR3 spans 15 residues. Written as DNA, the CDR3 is TGTGCCAGCAGCAAAACTACCGGGACTCCAGGGACGCAGTATTTT. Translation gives CASSKTTGTPGTQYF.

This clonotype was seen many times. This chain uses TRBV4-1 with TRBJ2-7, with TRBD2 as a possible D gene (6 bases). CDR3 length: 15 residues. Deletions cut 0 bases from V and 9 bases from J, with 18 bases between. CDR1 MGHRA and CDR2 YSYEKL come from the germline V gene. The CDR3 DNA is TGCGCCAGCAGCCAAGATCCTAGCGTCCCCTTGGGGCAGTACTTC. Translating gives CASSQDPSVPLGQYF.

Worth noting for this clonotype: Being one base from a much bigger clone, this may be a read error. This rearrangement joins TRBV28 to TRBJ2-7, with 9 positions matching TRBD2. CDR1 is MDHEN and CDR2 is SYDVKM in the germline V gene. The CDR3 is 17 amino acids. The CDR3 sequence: CASSLSTSGRGSYGQYF. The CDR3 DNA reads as TGTGCCAGCAGTTTATCCACTAGCGGGCGGGGTTCCTACGGGCAGTACTTC.

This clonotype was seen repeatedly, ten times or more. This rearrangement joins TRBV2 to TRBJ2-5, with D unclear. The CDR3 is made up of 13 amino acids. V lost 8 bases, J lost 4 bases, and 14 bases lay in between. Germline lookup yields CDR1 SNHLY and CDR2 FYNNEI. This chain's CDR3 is CASSSTPLETQYF. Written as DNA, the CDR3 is TGTGCCAGCTCATCCACTCCGCTAGAGACCCAGTACTTC.

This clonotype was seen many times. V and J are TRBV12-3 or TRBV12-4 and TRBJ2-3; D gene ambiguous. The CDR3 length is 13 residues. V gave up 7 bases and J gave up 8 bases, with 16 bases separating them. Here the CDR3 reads CASKVTNRGTQYF. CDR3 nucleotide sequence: TGTGCCAGCAAAGTCACAAATCGTGGTACGCAGTATTTT.

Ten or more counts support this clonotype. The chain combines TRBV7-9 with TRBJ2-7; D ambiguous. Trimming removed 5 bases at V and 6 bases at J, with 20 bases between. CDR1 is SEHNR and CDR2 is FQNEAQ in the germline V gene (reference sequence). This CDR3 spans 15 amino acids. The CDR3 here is CASSGRGRSTLEQYF. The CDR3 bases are TGTGCCAGCAGCGGCCGCGGACGGTCGACTCTCGAGCAGTACTTC.